The 22 T cell receptor beta chains reported below all come from one sample, sequenced in a study of cytomegalovirus exposure and HLA in healthy donors. TCRdb's table, derived via immunoSEQ multiplex PCR, lists solely in-frame clones and lacks some. Here the sample spans 200,000 to 250,000 clones, approximately 88% being singletons. The source material was PBMCs. The receptors were sampled from a woman aged 30 to 39 in good health and CMV-seropositive.

Many counts were recorded for this clone. The V and J genes are TRBV7-2 and TRBJ2-1; perhaps TRBD1 as D (7 bases). The CDR3 sequence is 13 residues long. Per the germline V gene, CDR1 is SGHTA and CDR2 is FQGNSA. Trimming pared 3 bases from V and 10 bases from J, leaving 13 bases between. The DNA for the CDR3 is TGTGCCAGCAGCTTCGGCCAGGGGGGCGAGCAGTTCTTC. Protein sequence: CASSFGQGGEQFF.

This chain connects TRBV13 to TRBJ2-5; 8 nucleotides align to TRBD1. The CDR3 has 16 amino acids. The germline CDR1 and CDR2 sequences are PRHDT and FYEKMQ (reference sequence). V trimming: 4 bases; J trimming: 2 bases; junction bases outside the gene matches: 9. CDR3 sequence: CASSYTIDRGQETQYF. CDR3 DNA sequence: TGTGCCAGCAGCTATACAATCGACAGGGGACAAGAGACCCAGTACTTC. The whole variable domain, remainder taken from reference TRBV13 and TRBJ2-5, is AAGVIQSPRHLIKEKRETATLKCYPIPRHDTVYWYQQGPGQDPQFLISFYEKMQSDKGSIPDRFSAQQFSDYHSELNMSSLELGDSALYFCASSYTIDRGQETQYFGPGTRLLVL.

This clone was picked up one time. This sequence joins TRBV5-1 and TRBJ1-2; D call uncertain. The CDR3 runs 14 residues. From germline, CDR1 is SGHRS and CDR2 YFSETQ. V dropped 2 bases and J dropped 1 base, with 9 bases sitting between them. The CDR3 nucleotides read TGCGCCAGCAGCTTCCGAGCCTATAACTATGGCTACACCTTC. This encodes CASSFRAYNYGYTF.

This clone showed up just once. The chain is built from TRBV4-3 and TRBJ2-2; 10 nucleotides line up with TRBD1. The germline gives CDR1 LGHNA, CDR2 YSLEER. The V and J ends lost 4 bases and 4 bases, in that order; junction bases with no gene match: 12. The CDR3 totals 18 residues. The CDR3 DNA reads as TGCGCCAGCAGCCCAAAATTAACCGGGACAGGGGCCACCGGGGAGCTGTTTTTT. Amino acid sequence: CASSPKLTGTGATGELFF.

V and J are TRBV7-2 and TRBJ1-1; D is unclear. V lost 0 bases and J 0 bases, leaving 5 bases between the germline ends. Germline loops: CDR1 SGHTA, CDR2 FQGNSA. This CDR3 has 14 residues. The CDR3 region has the DNA TGTGCCAGCAGCTTAGCCACATTGAACACTGAAGCTTTCTTT. Encoded protein: CASSLATLNTEAFF.

The V gene is TRBV29-1, the J gene TRBJ2-1; TRBD2 matches 16 bases. In germline, CDR1 is SQVTM, CDR2 ANQGSEA. The CDR3 spans 14 residues. After removal of 7 bases from V and 8 bases from J, the junction contained 5 bases not matched to a gene. The CDR3 DNA is TGCAGCGAGGGGACTAGCGGGAGGGAGTATGAGCAGTTCTTC. Translation gives CSEGTSGREYEQFF.

The V gene is TRBV4-1, the J gene TRBJ1-2, with 7 bases aligning to TRBD1. The CDR3 extends over 18 amino acids. Germline-derived CDR1 and CDR2 are MGHRA and YSYEKL. After removal of 1 base from V and 5 bases from J, the junction contained 16 bases not matched to a gene. CDR3 sequence (DNA): TGCGCCAGCAGCCAAGGGACATTCATACAGGGGCCCCTGTATGGCTACACCTTC. This gives the protein CASSQGTFIQGPLYGYTF.

The CDR3 here is CAWRDGSSYNEQFF. CDR3 in DNA: TGTGCCTGGAGGGACGGGAGCTCCTACAATGAGCAGTTCTTC. The chain couples TRBV30 to TRBJ2-1, with a tentative D call TRBD2 (6 bases). The CDR3 sequence is 14 residues long. CDR1 is GTSNPN and CDR2 is SVGIG in the germline V gene (reference sequence). V gave up 3 bases and J gave up 0 bases, with 9 bases separating them.

DNA of the CDR3: TGTGCCAGCAGCCCCAATCTCGGGGTTTCCTATGGCTACACCTTC. Amino acids: CASSPNLGVSYGYTF. The chain links TRBV9 to TRBJ1-2, with D unclear. In germline, CDR1 is SGDLS, CDR2 YYNGEE. V lost 4 bases to trimming and J lost 4 bases, with 17 bases between them. The length of the CDR3 is 15 residues.

This chain links TRBV19 with TRBJ1-5; D unresolved. Germline CDR1 LNHDA, CDR2 SQIVND (reference sequence). Trimming took 2 bases from V and 2 from J, leaving 7 bases between them. The CDR3 spans 14 residues. CDR3 in DNA: TGTGCCAGTAGTATATCTTCCGGCAATCAGCCCCAGCATTTT. This codes for CASSISSGNQPQHF.

This rearrangement joins TRBV5-4 to TRBJ2-1; TRBD2 is a possible D gene (6 bases). The length of the CDR3 is 15 residues. Germline CDR1 is SGHNT and CDR2 is YYREEE (reference sequence). The ends were cut back, 3 bases at V and 5 bases at J, with 15 bases in the middle. The CDR3: CASSSLAESDNEQFF. The DNA for the CDR3 is TGTGCCAGCAGCTCTTTAGCGGAGTCGGACAATGAGCAGTTCTTC.

This chain connects TRBV5-1 to TRBJ2-2; D is ambiguous. CDR1 is SGHRS, CDR2 YFSETQ, per germline. The V and J ends lost 0 bases and 2 bases respectively, with 5 bases between them. CDR3 length equals 14 residues. CDR3 bases: TGCGCCAGCAGCTTGGGAGGCAACACCGGGGAGCTGTTTTTT. It specifies CASSLGGNTGELFF. Looking up the rest from reference TRBV5-1 and TRBJ2-2 gives the full variable domain: KAGVTQTPRYLIKTRGQQVTLSCSPISGHRSVSWYQQTPGQGLQFLFEYFSETQRNKGNFPGRFSGRQFSNSRSEMNVSTLELGDSALYLCASSLGGNTGELFFGEGSRLTVL.

This chain connects TRBV13 to TRBJ2-7, with TRBD1 identical over 8 bases. This CDR3 spans 16 amino acids. CDR1 PRHDT and CDR2 FYEKMQ come from the germline V gene (reference sequence). J was trimmed by 5 bases and V by 3 bases; bases with no gene match: 12. CDR3: CASSFYSLETGDEQYF. DNA for the CDR3: TGTGCCAGCAGCTTTTATAGCTTGGAGACAGGGGACGAGCAGTACTTC.

This rearrangement joins TRBV30 to TRBJ1-2, with D hard to call. The CDR3 spans 10 residues. The V end lost 2 bases, the J end lost 8 bases, and 6 bases lay between the germline ends. The germline gives CDR1 GTSNPN, CDR2 SVGIG (reference sequence). The CDR3 sequence: CAWSKRGYTF. CDR3 nucleotides: TGTGCCTGGAGTAAAAGGGGCTACACCTTC. Full variable domain (missing parts from reference TRBV30 and TRBJ1-2): SQTIHQWPATLVQPVGSPLSLECTVEGTSNPNLYWYRQAAGRGLQLLFYSVGIGQISSEVPQNLSASRPQDRQFILSSKKLLLSDSGFYLCAWSKRGYTFGSGTRLTVV.

This clone occurred a few times. This chain connects TRBV27 to TRBJ1-2, with 7 bases lining up with TRBD1. In germline, CDR1 is MNHEY, CDR2 SMNVEV (reference sequence). With 5 bases clipped from V and 7 bases from J, the junction kept 10 bases outside the gene matches. This CDR3 has 14 residues. CDR3 residues: CASSKATGVVGYTF. The CDR3 DNA sequence: TGTGCCAGCAGTAAAGCCACAGGGGTGGTTGGCTACACCTTC.

The rearrangement joins TRBV27 to TRBJ2-1; the match to TRBD2 covers 10 bases. The germline V gene has CDR1 MNHEY and CDR2 SMNVEV (reference sequence). The length of the CDR3 is 13 residues. V was pared by 5 bases and J by 6 bases, with 1 base of the junction left unmatched. CDR3 sequence reads: CASSPSGSNEQFF. The CDR3 nucleotides read TGTGCCAGCAGTCCTAGCGGGAGCAATGAGCAGTTCTTC.

The rearrangement links TRBV14 to TRBJ2-7; D is unclear. The germline V and J ends were trimmed by 0 bases and 4 bases, with 4 bases remaining between them. CDR1 is SGHDN, CDR2 FVKESK, per germline. The CDR3 length is 12 residues. DNA for the CDR3: TGTGCCAGCAGCCAAGATGGATACGAGCAGTACTTC. Amino acid sequence: CASSQDGYEQYF.

The rearrangement links TRBV2 to TRBJ1-5; D gene unclear. The germline V gene has CDR1 SNHLY and CDR2 FYNNEI. V was pared by 2 bases and J by 7 bases, with 12 bases between. The CDR3 is made up of 14 amino acids. The CDR3 here is CASSERTGEQPQHF. CDR3 in DNA: TGTGCCAGCAGTGAAAGGACGGGAGAACAGCCCCAGCATTTT.

This chain links TRBV30 with TRBJ2-5, with 7 bases fitting TRBD2. V dropped 3 bases and J dropped 0; count of bases not matched to a gene: 1. This CDR3 has 13 amino acids. The V gene's germline CDR1 is GTSNPN and CDR2 SVGIG (reference sequence). For the CDR3, the DNA is TGTGCCTGGAGCGGGAGGAACCAAGAGACCCAGTACTTC. Translated: CAWSGRNQETQYF.

V gene TRBV9 combines with J gene TRBJ2-3; a weak D match, TRBD2 (6 bases). Trimming took off 4 bases at V and 2 bases at J, with 14 bases between the two ends. The CDR3 covers 15 residues. CDR1 is SGDLS and CDR2 is YYNGEE in the germline V gene. CDR3 region: CASSMYSGFTDTQYF. In DNA, the CDR3 is TGTGCCAGCAGCATGTATAGCGGTTTCACAGATACGCAGTATTTT.

The J gene is TRBJ2-7, the V gene TRBV28; D could derive from TRBD1 or TRBD2 (5 bases each). CDR1 and CDR2 (germline): MDHEN, SYDVKM. There are 16 residues in the CDR3. Between the trimmed V and J ends, which lost 1 base and 2 bases, there was a span of 15 bases. CDR3 protein: CASSLSQGELTYEQYF. CDR3 coding DNA: TGTGCCAGCAGTTTATCCCAGGGAGAACTAACCTACGAGCAGTACTTC.

The chain has TRBV2 and TRBJ1-2, with D uncertain. Germline V CDR1 and CDR2: SNHLY, FYNNEI. This CDR3 has 11 amino acids. The V end lost 6 bases, the J end lost 8 bases, and 10 bases lay between the germline ends. CDR3 in DNA: TGTGCCAGCAGGGAACAAACGGGCTACACCTTC. Amino acid sequence: CASREQTGYTF.